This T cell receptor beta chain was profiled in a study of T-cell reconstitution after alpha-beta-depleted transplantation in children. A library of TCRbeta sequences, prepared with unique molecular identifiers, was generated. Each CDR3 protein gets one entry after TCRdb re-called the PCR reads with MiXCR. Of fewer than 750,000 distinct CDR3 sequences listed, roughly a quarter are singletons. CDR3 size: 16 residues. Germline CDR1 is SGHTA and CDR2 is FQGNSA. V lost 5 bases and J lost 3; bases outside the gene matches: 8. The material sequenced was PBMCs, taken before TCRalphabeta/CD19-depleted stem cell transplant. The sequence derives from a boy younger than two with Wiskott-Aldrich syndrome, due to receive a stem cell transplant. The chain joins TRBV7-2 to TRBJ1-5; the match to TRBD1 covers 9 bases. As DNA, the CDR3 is TGTGCCAGCAGCCAGAGACAGGGGGTTAACAATCAGCCCCAGCATTTT. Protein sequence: CASSQRQGVNNQPQHF.